These T cell receptor beta chains were read from a single sample in a study of T cell repertoires in ileal Crohn's disease. Some clones are missing from TCRdb's copy, which holds only in-frame ones; the method was immunoSEQ multiplex PCR. Here the sample spans 2,500 to 3,500 clones, roughly 83% being singletons. Sequenced: ileal tissue. Every receptor here comes from an adult with Crohn's disease. The conserved cysteine and the conserved F or W are not part of the CDR3 here.

V,CDR3
TRBV29-1,SVLQKGNTIY
TRBV6-4,ASSGKGLAGADTQY
TRBV7-3,ASSLSRGTNTEAF
TRBV7-6,ASSRAGLGGEY
TRBV27,ASRTGLAATGELF
TRBV2,ASSETEGRGLAGELF
TRBV29-1,SIADSRYTEAF
TRBV27,ASRTGLAATGELF
TRBV5-6,ASSASGSYNEQF
TRBV19,ASSRMTGGRDTQY
TRBV10-1,AGGTEAF
TRBV30,AWFTASYGNTIY
TRBV5-3,ARSQRMVQGGGHGYT
TRBV2,ASSAPGLVFETQY
TRBV9,ASSFRAAEDTEAF
TRBV21-1,ASFHRLYGYT
TRBV6-1,ASSERLAGGGLTDTQY
TRBV11-2,ASSLFGGTNEKLF
TRBV4-3,ASSQGGFFSSGANVLT
TRBV6-4,ASSELAHNEQF
TRBV6-5,ASSYSTGGADTQY
TRBV4-3,ASSQGRVPRPEAF
TRBV6-4,ASSPGGYSNQPQH
TRBV6-5,ASGLGRQPQH
TRBV6-4,ASSDSAGSTDTQY
TRBV4-3,ASSQARGFGYEQY
TRBV6-6,ASSYSRAGSETQY
TRBV4-2,ASSQEVTSGSGSTDTQY
TRBV27,ASSPGTASSYNEQF
TRBV6-1,ASSEGPGLSPSEQY
TRBV5-1,ASSLEASPDTQY
TRBV5-4,ASSLTPGALEQY
TRBV28,ASTNTYRGRHQPQH
TRBV6-4,ASSETGDAHYGYT
TRBV5-4,ASRFGTTSAGAQY
TRBV7-7,ASTLGTGANGELF
TRBV6-4,ASSDSAGTGGDEQF
TRBV5-6,ASSLRGGQGRNQPQH
TRBV11-2,ASSLMGGYRDRY
TRBV5-4,ASKDGRRNEQF
TRBV6-5,ASSPEFRVAGELF
TRBV9,ASSVRSSGRTDTQY
TRBV27,ASSRGQINQPQH
TRBV28,ASSFLAAHYEQY
TRBV6-1,ASSEERNQPQH
TRBV6-5,ASSYEGGTEAF
TRBV2,ASRKSPGGRTLNTEAF
TRBV6-1,ASSDRGKAF
TRBV27,ASSLLGTSPNEQF
TRBV6-1,ASSGWTGGAKIYGYT
TRBV7-1,ASSLAPNYGYT
TRBV27,ASSLTQGYSSYEQY
TRBV5-1,ASSPGQSSGANVLT
TRBV14,ASSQVPGRSQY
TRBV18,ASSPQDRELF
TRBV12-5,ASGPRGSSYEQY
TRBV18,ASSLTSGSFDTGELF
TRBV19,ASSIDGTEGYTDTQY
TRBV13,ASSPYGSAADTQY
TRBV7-9,ASSLTYGVRNTEAF